This T cell receptor (beta chain) was captured by sequencing in a study of blood T cell repertoires in COVID-19. About the research overall: Acute and convalescent COVID-19 specimens originated in the United States, Italy and Spain. From T cells, B-cell-depleted T cells, or PBMCs came the material, which was cDNA or gDNA.

Original data processing: For nucleated cells, counts were estimated from reference gene primer amplification. Using immunoSEQ multiplex PCR, the repertoire was profiled, and TCRdb retains in-frame clones only, with some absent. The V and J calls and the clone size are those of that table, but D and trimming were determined from the DNA. Of 140,000 or so clones listed, 79% are singletons. The CDR3 consists of 15 residues. V lost 5 bases to trimming and J lost 0 bases, with 11 bases between them. Germline CDR1 MNHEY, CDR2 SVGAGI. In its sample, this clone was seen once. Sequenced material: peripheral blood. The TCR originated in a woman in her 70s with COVID-19, enrolled during active disease. The genes are TRBV6-5 and TRBJ1-3, with D tentatively TRBD1 (6 bases). The CDR3 region is CASSHDRSSGNTIYF. CDR3 sequence (DNA): TGTGCCAGCAGTCATGACAGGAGCTCTGGAAACACCATATATTTT.